The text below deals with one TCR beta chain. Each TCR library used 3500 ng of total RNA. Two nested PCRs, of about 16 and 10 cycles, processed TCRalpha and TCRbeta cDNA. Using the 5' RACE reads, TCRdb records one entry per CDR3 protein without DNA. The listing contains around 380,000 distinct CDR3 sequences. The data are from a study of monozygotic twins with inflammatory bowel disease. This CDR3 is 15 amino acids long. The sequence was obtained from a human donor with ulcerative colitis or Crohn's disease, or a healthy co-twin of an affected twin (not recorded which). This chain links TRBV12-3 or TRBV12-4 with TRBJ2-2; TCRdb's assignment of TRBD2 cannot be checked, as there is no DNA. Sequencing was done on a sample of blood. This CDR3 reads CASRGTSGSTGELFF.